This T cell receptor (beta chain) is from a study of T cell responses to AZD1222 COVID-19 vaccine. J gave up 3 bases and V 2 bases, and 12 bases lay outside the gene matches. This CDR3 is 17 amino acids long. From germline, CDR1 is MNHEY and CDR2 SVGEGT. This clone was counted a few times. Its antigen is as yet unknown. Study-level findings and limits: Baseline seropositivity characterized only a handful of AZD1222 recipients. At 160-218 and 743-854, vaccine-associated CD4 TCRs were dominant, and they spanned spike. In the spike-specific TCR repertoire, nearly half reportedly target unmutated variant regions.

Sequencing used immunoSEQ multiplex PCR; TCRdb keeps in-frame clones, though not all of them. This table has 100,000 to 150,000 clones, approximately 90% appearing once. This clonotype originated in an adult who received the AZD1222 COVID-19 vaccine. V and J are TRBV6-2 or TRBV6-3 and TRBJ2-7, with 8 bases matching TRBD1. This specimen was peripheral blood, taken 28 days after the second AZD1222 dose. CDR3 in amino acids: CASSYDGRRGRLYEQYF. CDR3 bases: TGTGCCAGCAGTTACGACGGCCGCAGGGGGCGCCTCTACGAGCAGTACTTC.